Below are 24 T cell receptor beta chains sequenced from a single sample in a study of T-cell memory formation after mild COVID-19. TCRdb reanalysed the 5' RACE reads using MiXCR and keeps one entry per CDR3 protein. The sample lists more than 400,000 distinct CDR3 sequences, approximately 18% occurring once. Sequencing was performed on PBMCs or a T cell subset sorted from them (not recorded which). The receptor source for this set is an adult woman who had mild COVID-19 (a few samples of this study predate the infection). Cell type and time point are not known.

The chain is built from TRBV6-2 or TRBV6-3 and TRBJ2-2; D is unclear. V was cut by 6 bases and J by 6 bases, with 14 bases left in between. CDR1 is MNHEY, CDR2 SVGEGT, per germline. The CDR3 runs to 14 residues. This CDR3 reads CASRSYRPAGELFF. Here the CDR3 DNA reads TGTGCCAGCAGGTCATATAGGCCCGCCGGGGAGCTGTTTTTT.

The rearrangement joins TRBV29-1 to TRBJ2-2, with 8 bases lining up with TRBD1. The germline gives CDR1 SQVTM, CDR2 ANQGSEA. J gave up 6 bases and V 6 bases, and 6 bases lay outside the gene matches. The CDR3 is made up of 13 amino acids. This CDR3 reads CSVGQGPAGELFF. DNA of the CDR3: TGCAGCGTAGGACAGGGTCCAGCCGGGGAGCTGTTTTTT.

This clonotype was detected only a few times. V gene TRBV20-1 combines with J gene TRBJ1-2; 9 positions match TRBD1. Germline V gene sequence: CDR1 DFQATT, CDR2 SNEGSKA (reference sequence). The CDR3 length is 12 residues. The V gene end was trimmed by 6 bases and the J gene end by 10 bases; junction bases not matched to a gene: 9. The CDR3 is CSALGQGKDYTF. The CDR3 DNA reads TGCAGTGCCCTCGGACAGGGGAAGGACTACACCTTC.

This clonotype was observed at least ten times. J is TRBJ1-5 and V is TRBV7-2; no firm D call. Germline V gene sequence: CDR1 SGHTA, CDR2 FQGNSA. The V and J ends lost 2 bases and 3 bases respectively, with 8 bases between them. This CDR3 is 14 amino acids long. CDR3 DNA sequence: TGTGCCAGCAGCTTATCAGCAAACAATCAGCCCCAGCATTTT. This translates into CASSLSANNQPQHF.

This clonotype was detected only a few times. The V call is TRBV25-1, the J call TRBJ2-2; 10 bases line up with TRBD2. Trimming took 6 bases from V and 1 from J; bases not matched to a gene: 5. The CDR3 consists of 16 residues. CDR1 is MGHDK, CDR2 SYGVNS, per germline. The CDR3 loop is CASRESGRVNTGELFF. DNA of the CDR3: TGTGCCAGCAGGGAGAGCGGGAGGGTGAACACCGGGGAGCTGTTTTTT.

The rearrangement links TRBV7-2 to TRBJ1-3, with TRBD1 as a possible D gene (5 bases). This CDR3 has 15 amino acids. From germline, CDR1 is SGHTA and CDR2 FQGNSA. V was clipped by 2 bases and J by 2 bases, with 10 bases between them. CDR3 residues: CASSLSRAAGNTIYF. The CDR3 region has the DNA TGTGCCAGCAGCTTATCCAGGGCGGCTGGAAACACCATATATTTT.

This clonotype showed up just a few times. The chain carries TRBV18 and TRBJ2-3, with TRBD1 identical over 9 bases. CDR3 length: 15 residues. Germline-derived CDR1 and CDR2 are KGHSH and LQKENI. The junction had 2 bases not matched to a gene; V was cut back by 0 bases and J by 4 bases. CDR3 loop: CASSPPGQGSDTQYF. In nucleotides, the CDR3 is TGTGCCAGCTCACCACCGGGACAGGGTTCAGATACGCAGTATTTT.

This clonotype was counted only a few times. The chain carries TRBV10-3 and TRBJ2-3; 7 nucleotides match TRBD1. V trimming: 8 bases; J trimming: 5 bases; junction bases outside the gene matches: 10. This CDR3 comprises 14 residues. Germline V lookup: CDR1 ENHRY, CDR2 SYGVKD. The DNA of the CDR3 is TGTGCCATCGCGGACACCAACAGGGGAGATACGCAGTATTTT. Protein product: CAIADTNRGDTQYF.

This clonotype was detected only a few times. This chain joins TRBV5-1 and TRBJ1-1; no reliable D call. The CDR3 is 14 amino acids. Germline V CDR1 and CDR2: SGHRS, YFSETQ. V lost 1 base and J 5 bases, leaving 12 bases between the germline ends. CDR3 DNA sequence: TGCGCCAGCAGCTTGTGGTCCACCAGTACTGAAGCTTTCTTT. Encoded protein: CASSLWSTSTEAFF.

This clonotype was seen only a few times. This chain connects TRBV7-6 to TRBJ2-3; 8 positions agree with TRBD2. V lost 5 bases to trimming and J lost 3 bases; unmatched junction nucleotides: 13. The CDR3 has 17 amino acids. CDR1 is SGHVS, CDR2 FNYEAQ, per germline. Written as DNA, the CDR3 is TGTGCCAGCAGCCCCCGAAGCGGGGGCCTACTTACAGATACGCAGTATTTT. Translating it yields CASSPRSGGLLTDTQYF.

In its sample, this clonotype was seen a few times. The J gene is TRBJ1-4, the V gene TRBV7-8; 8 nucleotides align to TRBD1. V lost 5 bases to trimming and J lost 8 bases; unmatched junction nucleotides: 10. The CDR3 is 15 amino acids. CDR1 SGHVS and CDR2 FQNEAQ come from the germline V gene. DNA of the CDR3: TGTGCCAGCAGCACTACAGGGGGTTCATTGGAAAAACTGTTTTTT. Protein sequence: CASSTTGGSLEKLFF.

This clonotype turned up a few times. The chain uses TRBV12-3 or TRBV12-4 and TRBJ2-7, with TRBD1 matching over 7 bases. Trimming took 5 bases from V and 2 from J; bases not matched to a gene: 6. This CDR3 is built from 14 residues. The CDR3 nucleotides are TGTGCCAGCAGTACCCGGGACAGAACCTACGAGCAGTACTTC. Amino acid sequence: CASSTRDRTYEQYF.

This clonotype was observed a handful of times. V gene TRBV12-3 or TRBV12-4 combines with J gene TRBJ2-3, with D possibly matching TRBD1 (5 bases). The V gene lost 4 bases and the J gene lost 0 bases, with 11 bases spanning the gap. This CDR3 contains 15 residues. The CDR3 DNA reads as TGTGCCAGCAGTTCCTGGGGCGTTAGCACAGATACGCAGTATTTT. Translating gives CASSSWGVSTDTQYF.

This sequence joins TRBV21-1 and TRBJ1-5. TRBV21-1 is a pseudogene. This CDR3 comprises 16 residues. CDR3 nucleotides: TGTGCCAGCAGCCCCGAACTGGGTAAGAGAATTCAGCCCCAGCATTTT. Its protein product is CASSPELGKRIQPQHF.

This clonotype occurred a few times. The V and J genes are TRBV29-1 and TRBJ2-5; TRBD2 aligns across 10 bases. Germline V gene lookup returns CDR1 SQVTM and CDR2 ANQGSEA. V lost 3 bases, J lost 0 bases, and 7 bases stayed unmatched. The CDR3 spans 16 residues. The CDR3 spells CSVDPTSGAYQETQYF. The CDR3 DNA sequence: TGCAGCGTTGACCCAACTAGCGGGGCGTACCAAGAGACCCAGTACTTC.

This clonotype was counted ten times or more. The chain combines TRBV5-6 with TRBJ2-2; tentatively, D is TRBD1 or TRBD2 (5 bases each). CDR1 is SGHDT and CDR2 is YYEEEE in the germline V gene. The CDR3 is made up of 16 amino acids. The ends were cut back, 5 bases at V and 5 bases at J, with 19 bases in the middle. CDR3 amino acids: CASRHTTGTATGELFF. CDR3 nucleotides: TGTGCCAGCAGGCATACTACCGGGACGGCAACCGGGGAGCTGTTTTTT.

This clonotype appeared a few times. The rearrangement uses TRBV5-1 and TRBJ1-1, with 7 positions matching TRBD1. The CDR3 is 13 residues long. CDR1 is SGHRS and CDR2 is YFSETQ in the germline V gene. V lost 3 bases to trimming and J lost 6 bases; unmatched junction nucleotides: 5. The CDR3 DNA reads TGCGCCAGCAGCTCGACAGGGTTCGCTGAAGCTTTCTTT. It is translated as CASSSTGFAEAFF.

This chain joins TRBV5-1 and TRBJ2-7; 7 bases match TRBD2. Trimming at V came to 4 bases and at J to 3 bases, leaving 16 bases not matched to a gene. CDR3 size: 17 residues. Germline V gene data show CDR1 as SGHRS and CDR2 as YFSETQ. The CDR3 DNA follows: TGCGCCAGCAGCCCACCCGATGGGGAGGGCCTTCGCTACGAGCAGTACTTC. Its protein product is CASSPPDGEGLRYEQYF. Using reference TRBV5-1 and TRBJ2-7 for the parts outside the CDR3, the full variable domain is KAGVTQTPRYLIKTRGQQVTLSCSPISGHRSVSWYQQTPGQGLQFLFEYFSETQRNKGNFPGRFSGRQFSNSRSEMNVSTLELGDSALYLCASSPPDGEGLRYEQYFGPGTRLTVT.

The chain has TRBV6-5 and TRBJ2-1; D tentatively fits TRBD1 or TRBD2 (6 bases each). From germline, CDR1 is MNHEY and CDR2 SVGAGI. V dropped 0 bases and J dropped 15 bases, with 15 bases sitting between them. The CDR3 contains 13 residues. The chain's CDR3 is CASSYSGGRRMFF. In DNA form, the CDR3 reads TGTGCCAGCAGTTACTCAGGGGGGCGCAGGATGTTCTTC.

This clonotype appeared a few times. This rearrangement joins TRBV3-1 to TRBJ2-2; D is tentatively TRBD1 or TRBD2 (6 bases each). The ends were cut back, 2 bases at V and 4 bases at J, with 11 bases in the middle. The CDR3 has 15 residues. Germline values: CDR1 LGHDT, CDR2 YNNKEL (reference sequence). CDR3 sequence reads: CASSQWRGSTGELFF. DNA of the CDR3: TGTGCCAGCAGCCAATGGAGGGGGAGCACCGGGGAGCTGTTTTTT.

This clonotype has a handful of counts. This sequence joins TRBV11-2 and TRBJ1-5; weak D call: TRBD1 (5 bases). Germline V gene sequence: CDR1 SGHAT, CDR2 FQNNGV. The CDR3 length is 14 residues. V gave up 3 bases and J gave up 7 bases, with 13 bases separating them. CDR3 in amino acids: CASSLGRENQPQHF. The CDR3 coding sequence is TGTGCCAGCAGCTTGGGCAGGGAGAACCAGCCCCAGCATTTT.

This rearrangement joins TRBV5-8 to TRBJ2-7; no clear D gene. The germline gives CDR1 SGHTS, CDR2 YDEGEE. There are 19 residues in the CDR3. V lost 5 bases, J lost 6 bases, and 33 bases lay in between. CDR3 sequence: CASSYGPTPTSSAGGEQYF. The CDR3 DNA reads TGTGCCAGCAGTTACGGACCTACTCCTACGAGCAGCGCAGGTGGCGAGCAGTACTTC.

The chain recombines TRBV9 with TRBJ1-5; D is ambiguous. Trimming took off 0 bases at V and 4 bases at J, with 5 bases between the two ends. Looked up from germline, CDR1 is SGDLS and CDR2 is YYNGEE. There are 13 residues in the CDR3. CDR3 nucleotides: TGTGCCAGCAGCGTAGGGCAGAATCAGCCCCAGCATTTT. The encoded protein is CASSVGQNQPQHF.

This chain connects TRBV6-5 to TRBJ1-6; D gene uncertain. CDR1 and CDR2 (germline): MNHEY, SVGAGI. The CDR3 is made up of 15 amino acids. Trimming left V 0 bases short and J 6 bases short, with 9 bases between. CDR3 DNA: TGTGCCAGCAGTTACTCGAGATGGGGTAATTCACCCCTCCACTTT. Its protein is CASSYSRWGNSPLHF.